This T cell receptor beta chain was retrieved from a study of T cells after yellow fever vaccination. This clonotype was counted at least ten times. Germline CDR1 reads MNHEY; CDR2 reads SMNVEV (reference sequence). The CDR3 is 13 residues long. With 10 bases removed from V and 0 bases from J, the gap between germline ends came to 12 bases. In TCRdb, the 5' RACE reads were re-called with MiXCR into one record per CDR3 protein. This table holds more than 90,000 distinct CDR3 sequences, 7.2% found once. The chain joins TRBV27 to TRBJ2-5, with a possible D match to TRBD2 (6 bases). The sample was CD4+ T cells sorted from PBMCs, taken about 49 days after the first yellow fever vaccination. This sequence originates from a man between 18 and 29 years old who received the YFV17D yellow fever vaccine. CDR3 protein: CATMGDYQETQYF. CDR3 sequence (DNA): TGTGCCACCATGGGGGACTACCAAGAGACCCAGTACTTC.